Each of the 11 T cell receptor beta chains below was sequenced from the same sample in a study of identical twins (dated by TCRdb to about 2016). Library preparation employed 5' RACE. Instrument used: Illumina HiSeq 2000. TCRdb reran the public reads through fastp at Q25 and MiXCR, keeping productive beta chains. Rows are combined by CDR3 protein, so each entry shows the most common genes and DNA. Counted in this sample were about 550,000 distinct CDR3 sequences; 20% to 25% of them appeared once. The top ten clones comprise approximately 0.5% of the sample. The same specimen was also included in a second study, on yellow fever vaccine responses in identical twins.

What was sequenced was CD4+ T cells sorted from blood. The receptor set was obtained from a woman between 18 and 29 years old in good health.

In its sample, this clonotype was seen a few times. The genes are TRBV6-1 and TRBJ2-1; 8 bases are a match to TRBD2. V shed 7 bases, J shed 4 bases, and the junction held 9 bases outside the gene matches. CDR3 size: 15 residues. The germline V gene has CDR1 MNHNS and CDR2 SASEGT. This CDR3 is CASKPLAEVYNEQFF. CDR3 DNA: TGTGCCAGCAAACCACTAGCGGAGGTATACAATGAGCAGTTCTTC.

The chain uses TRBV4-2 and TRBJ2-5; TRBD2 agrees at 8 bases. With 0 bases clipped from V and 5 bases from J, the junction kept 8 bases outside the gene matches. This CDR3 comprises 16 residues. Germline CDR1 is LGHNA and CDR2 is YNFKEQ. This CDR3 is CASSQDFGRGGETQYF. CDR3 DNA: TGTGCCAGCAGCCAAGATTTCGGGAGGGGGGGGGAGACCCAGTACTTC.

This clonotype was observed a few times. The V call is TRBV2, the J call TRBJ2-1, with 9 bases fitting TRBD2. V dropped 9 bases and J dropped 6; count of bases not matched to a gene: 12. The germline V gene has CDR1 SNHLY and CDR2 FYNNEI. The CDR3 spans 15 residues. DNA of the CDR3: TGTGCCAGTTCCTTTGGCGGGGGGGCCGCCAATGAGCAGTTCTTC. Its protein product is CASSFGGGAANEQFF.

There are a few counts of this clonotype. The chain is built from TRBV12-3 or TRBV12-4 and TRBJ1-6; D is possibly TRBD1 (6 bases). This CDR3 has 20 amino acids. Trimming took 2 bases from V and 9 from J, leaving 29 bases between them. CDR3 nucleotides: TGTGCCAGCAGTTTAAGTTCGAGGTCCGCACAGGGCCTGGGGCGTTCACCCCTCCACTTT. Protein: CASSLSSRSAQGLGRSPLHF.

The gene calls are TRBV7-9 and TRBJ2-5; D is perhaps TRBD2 (5 bases). The germline V and J ends were trimmed by 5 bases and 5 bases, with 12 bases remaining between them. The length of the CDR3 is 13 residues. CDR1 and CDR2 (germline): SEHNR, FQNEAQ (reference sequence). CDR3 bases: TGTGCCAGCAGCGCACTAGTTGGCGAGACCCAGTACTTC. Translated, it gives CASSALVGETQYF. The full variable domain, with the rest looked up from reference TRBV7-9 and TRBJ2-5, is DTGVSQNPRHKITKRGQNVTFRCDPISEHNRLYWYRQTLGQGPEFLTYFQNEAQLEKSRLLSDRFSAERPKGSFSTLEIQRTEQGDSAMYLCASSALVGETQYFGPGTRLLVL.

This clonotype was found a few times. V gene TRBV5-1 combines with J gene TRBJ2-1; 10 bases are a match to TRBD2. This CDR3 is 17 amino acids long. V was clipped by 0 bases and J by 3 bases; unmatched bases: 6. CDR1 is SGHRS and CDR2 is YFSETQ in the germline V gene. The CDR3 reads CASSLVASGSVYNEQFF. As DNA, the CDR3 is TGCGCCAGCAGCTTGGTGGCTAGCGGGAGTGTCTACAATGAGCAGTTCTTC.

This clonotype showed up just a few times. CDR3: CASSFGDRGYNEQFF. The DNA for the CDR3 is TGTGCCAGCAGCTTCGGGGACAGGGGCTACAATGAGCAGTTCTTC. The V call is TRBV12-3 or TRBV12-4, the J call TRBJ2-1, with 10 bases lining up with TRBD1. Unmatched junction bases numbered 5, after V lost 6 bases and J lost 3 bases. The CDR3 spans 15 residues.

This clonotype was counted only a few times. V gene TRBV4-1 combines with J gene TRBJ2-3; 8 nucleotides line up with TRBD1. The germline V gene encodes CDR1 MGHRA and CDR2 YSYEKL. V shed 2 bases and J 4 bases; nucleotides not matched to a gene: 5. The CDR3 is made up of 15 amino acids. In nucleotides, the CDR3 is TGCGCCAGCAGCCAATTGACAGGGGTTCCAGATACGCAGTATTTT. It encodes CASSQLTGVPDTQYF.

The rearrangement joins TRBV2 to TRBJ2-5, with TRBD1 as a possible D gene (6 bases). CDR1 is SNHLY, CDR2 FYNNEI, per germline. The CDR3 is 13 residues long. V shed 5 bases and J shed 5 bases, with 12 bases lying between them. CDR3 residues: CASSSQGVETQYF. The CDR3 nucleotides read TGTGCCAGCAGTTCACAGGGTGTCGAGACCCAGTACTTC. The full variable domain, its missing parts supplied by reference TRBV2 and TRBJ2-5, is EPEVTQTPSHQVTQMGQEVILRCVPISNHLYFYWYRQILGQKVEFLVSFYNNEISEKSEIFDDQFSVERPDGSNFTLKIRSTKLEDSAMYFCASSSQGVETQYFGPGTRLLVL.

The chain has TRBV7-2 and TRBJ2-3; 9 nucleotides line up with TRBD1. The CDR3 has 14 amino acids. Trimming removed 6 bases from V and 4 bases from J; junction bases left unmatched: 5. Per germline, CDR1 SGHTA and CDR2 FQGNSA. The CDR3 DNA is TGTGCCAGCAGAACAGGGGGCGGATCAGATACGCAGTATTTT. Protein product: CASRTGGGSDTQYF.

The gene calls are TRBV20-1 and TRBJ2-6; D remains unclear. With 5 bases removed from V and 7 bases from J, the gap between germline ends came to 15 bases. This CDR3 spans 14 amino acids. Germline lookup yields CDR1 DFQATT and CDR2 SNEGSKA (reference sequence). CDR3 coding DNA: TGCAGTGCTCCCAGGCTGCCCGCCGCCAACGTCCTGACTTTC. This gives the protein CSAPRLPAANVLTF.